This T cell receptor (beta chain) was identified during a study of CD8+CD57+ T cells in acquired aplastic anemia. Study details: Sorting CD4+ and CD8+ cells gave DNA averaging approximately 3 ug. Reads per healthy sample averaged around 10 million (CD4+) and 11 million to 13 million (CD8+).

Study-level findings and limits: Patients and controls shared about 30 CD8+ CDR3 sequences. Patients showed no significant difference from controls in CD8+ Simpson's diversity.

CDR3 and TCR beta VDJ profiling relied on genomic DNA as the template. TCRdb re-called the reads with MiXCR, one entry per CDR3 protein. The repertoire consists of some 180,000 distinct CDR3 sequences, with under 55% occurring once and the leading ten covering approximately 3%. In the case of this clonotype: The antigen is not known.

V gave up 6 bases and J gave up 5 bases, with 16 bases separating them. The CDR3 runs to 14 residues. The germline V gene encodes CDR1 SNHLY and CDR2 FYNNEI. The sequenced sample consisted of sorted CD4+, CD8+, or CD8+CD57+ T cells (not recorded which) from PBMCs. The chain combines TRBV2 with TRBJ1-2, with D perhaps TRBD1 (6 bases). The clonotype was recovered from a human donor in good health. The CDR3 region has the DNA TGTGCCAGCAGGGGGGACATCAGACTGTATGGCTACACCTTC. Its translation: CASRGDIRLYGYTF.